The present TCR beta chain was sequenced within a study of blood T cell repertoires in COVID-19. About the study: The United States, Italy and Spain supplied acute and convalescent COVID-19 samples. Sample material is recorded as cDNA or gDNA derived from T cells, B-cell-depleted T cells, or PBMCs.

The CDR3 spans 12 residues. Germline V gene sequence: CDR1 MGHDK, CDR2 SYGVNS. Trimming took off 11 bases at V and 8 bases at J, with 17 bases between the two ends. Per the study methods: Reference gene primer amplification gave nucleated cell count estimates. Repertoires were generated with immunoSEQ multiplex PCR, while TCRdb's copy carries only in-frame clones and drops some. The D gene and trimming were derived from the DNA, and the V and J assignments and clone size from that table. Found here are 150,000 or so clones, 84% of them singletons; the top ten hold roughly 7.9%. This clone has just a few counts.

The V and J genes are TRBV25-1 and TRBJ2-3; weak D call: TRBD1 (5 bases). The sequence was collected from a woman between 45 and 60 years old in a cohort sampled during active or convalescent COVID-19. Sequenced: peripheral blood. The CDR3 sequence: CASQGTAVTQYF. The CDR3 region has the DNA TGTGCCTCCCAGGGTACGGCTGTTACGCAGTATTTT.